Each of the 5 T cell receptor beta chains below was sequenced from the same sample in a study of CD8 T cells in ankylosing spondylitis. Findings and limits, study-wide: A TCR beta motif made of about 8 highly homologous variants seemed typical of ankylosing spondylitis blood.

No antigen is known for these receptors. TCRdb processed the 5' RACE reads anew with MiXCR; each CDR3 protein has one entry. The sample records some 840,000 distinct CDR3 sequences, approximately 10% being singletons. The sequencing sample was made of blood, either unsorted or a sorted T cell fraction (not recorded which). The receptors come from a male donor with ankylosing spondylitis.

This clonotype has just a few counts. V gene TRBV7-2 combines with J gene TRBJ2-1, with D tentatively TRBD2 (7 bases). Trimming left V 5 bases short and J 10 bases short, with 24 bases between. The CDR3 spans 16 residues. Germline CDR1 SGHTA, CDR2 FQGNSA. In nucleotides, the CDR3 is TGTGCCAGCAGCGCACCGAGGGGAGGGGGAAGGAGGGAGCAGTTCTTC. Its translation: CASSAPRGGGRREQFF.

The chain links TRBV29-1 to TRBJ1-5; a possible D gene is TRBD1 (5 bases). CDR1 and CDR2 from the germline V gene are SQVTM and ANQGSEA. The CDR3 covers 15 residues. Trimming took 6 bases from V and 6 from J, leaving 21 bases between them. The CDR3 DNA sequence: TGCAGCGTCGAACTCTCCGGGACCCCTGGTCAGCCCCAGCATTTT. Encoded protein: CSVELSGTPGQPQHF. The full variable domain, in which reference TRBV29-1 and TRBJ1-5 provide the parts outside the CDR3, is SAVISQKPSRDICQRGTSLTIQCQVDSQVTMMFWYRQQPGQSLTLIATANQGSEATYESGFVIDKFPISRPNLTFSTLTVSNMSPEDSSIYLCSVELSGTPGQPQHFGDGTRLSIL.

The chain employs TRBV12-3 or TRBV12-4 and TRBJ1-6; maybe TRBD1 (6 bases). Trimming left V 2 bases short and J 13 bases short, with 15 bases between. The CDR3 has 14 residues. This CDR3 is CASSLTTGPSPLHF. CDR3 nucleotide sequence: TGTGCCAGCAGTTTAACCACAGGGCCGAGCCCCCTCCACTTT.

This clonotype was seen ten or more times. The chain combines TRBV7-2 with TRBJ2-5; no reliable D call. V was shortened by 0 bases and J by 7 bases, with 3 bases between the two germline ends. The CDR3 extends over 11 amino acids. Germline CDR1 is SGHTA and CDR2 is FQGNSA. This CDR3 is CASSLASTQYF. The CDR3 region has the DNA TGTGCCAGCAGCTTAGCTTCGACCCAGTACTTC.

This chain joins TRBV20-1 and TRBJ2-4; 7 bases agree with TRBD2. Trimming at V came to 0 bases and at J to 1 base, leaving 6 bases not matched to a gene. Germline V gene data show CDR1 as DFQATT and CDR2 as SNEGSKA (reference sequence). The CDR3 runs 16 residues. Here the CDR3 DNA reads TGCAGTGCTAGAGATCGTTGGCGGGAGGCCAAAAACATTCAGTACTTC. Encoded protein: CSARDRWREAKNIQYF.